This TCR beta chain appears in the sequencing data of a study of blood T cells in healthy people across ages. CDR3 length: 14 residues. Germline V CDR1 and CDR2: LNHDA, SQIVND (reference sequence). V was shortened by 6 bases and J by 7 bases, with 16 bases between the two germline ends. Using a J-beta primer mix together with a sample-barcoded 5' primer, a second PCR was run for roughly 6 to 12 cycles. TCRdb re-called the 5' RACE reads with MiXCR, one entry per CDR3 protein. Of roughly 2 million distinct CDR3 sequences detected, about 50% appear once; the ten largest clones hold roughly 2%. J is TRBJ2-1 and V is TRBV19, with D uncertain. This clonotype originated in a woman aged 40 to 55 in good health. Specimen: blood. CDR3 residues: CASSKDPTSNEQFF. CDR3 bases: TGTGCCAGTAGCAAGGACCCCACGTCTAATGAGCAGTTCTTC.